The present T cell receptor beta chain was sequenced within a study of control samples from healthy donors and cancer patients (dated by TCRdb to the early 2020s). A distance of 10 bases separates the germline ends of V and J, which lose 6 bases and 4 bases respectively. Per the germline V gene, LGHNT is the CDR1 and FRNRAP is the CDR2. Reading from cysteine to phenylalanine, the CDR3 counts 13 amino acids. Only the CDR3 DNA is retained, 39 bases long and in frame from the first base. The library was prepared using the immunoSEQ multiplex PCR assay. Here the immuneACCESS table is served through TCRdb, limited to in-frame sequences with V and J called. Missing clones are a known gap in these copies; in checked studies unresolved V genes cover under half, and the rest lacks a known reason. The sample yields some 79,000 clones; more than 75% were counted once. In total, the top ten clones hold about 4% of the sample.

As concerns this clone: What antigen it recognizes has not been identified. Within one base of it there is no much larger clone, and no base qualities were kept.

Recombination connected TRBV12-5 to TRBJ1-5; the best D guess is TRBD1, with 6 bases matching. Sequenced material: blood. This sequence originates from a woman between 50 and 59 years old in good health. Here the CDR3 is given as CASGPQGNQPQHF. The bases are TGTGCTAGTGGACCCCAGGGGAATCAGCCCCAGCATTTT.